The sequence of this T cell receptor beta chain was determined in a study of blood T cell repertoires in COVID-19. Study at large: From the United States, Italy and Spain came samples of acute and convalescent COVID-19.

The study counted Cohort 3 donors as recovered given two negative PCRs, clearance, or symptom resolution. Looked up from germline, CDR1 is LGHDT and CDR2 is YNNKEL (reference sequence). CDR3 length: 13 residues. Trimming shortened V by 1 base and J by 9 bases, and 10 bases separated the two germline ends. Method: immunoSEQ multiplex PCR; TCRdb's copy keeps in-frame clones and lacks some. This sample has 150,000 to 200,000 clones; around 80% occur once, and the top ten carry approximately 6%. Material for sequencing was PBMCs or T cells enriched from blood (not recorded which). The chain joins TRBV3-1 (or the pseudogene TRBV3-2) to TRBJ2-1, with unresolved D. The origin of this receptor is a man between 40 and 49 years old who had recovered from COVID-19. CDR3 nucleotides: TGTGCCAGCAGCCAAGGACCCCAGGCTGAGCAGTTCTTC. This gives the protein CASSQGPQAEQFF.